This is a list of T cell receptor beta chains from one sample in a study of beta chain features in type 1 diabetes. This table comes from immunoSEQ multiplex PCR, and its TCRdb copy is limited to in-frame clones, with some not included. Among about 250,000 clones listed, about 14% were seen once. Sequencing input: naive CD4+ T cells from blood. The receptors stem from a woman aged 40 to 50 in good health. The CDR3 runs from the conserved cysteine through the conserved F or W. The D gene is left open where the match is weak. Clone size appears in some rows only: once, few, many, or a class for an expanded clone.

TRBD1	.	16	TRBJ2-7	TRBV6-1	TGTGCCAGCAGTGAACCGGGACAGGGTATCTCCTACGAGCAGTACTTC	CASSEPGQGISYEQYF
TRBD1	.	15	TRBJ1-2	TRBV7-2	TGTGCCAGCAGCTTACATCCGGGACAGGGCAATGGCTACACCTTC	CASSLHPGQGNGYTF
.	.	17	TRBJ2-3	TRBV7-9	TGTGCCAGCAGCTTAGCCCCCGGCGGGGGCGAAACAGATACGCAGTATTTT	CASSLAPGGGETDTQYF
.	few	16	TRBJ2-3	TRBV9	TGTGCCAGCAGCGTAGCTTCTACGGGGGGCACAGATACGCAGTATTTT	CASSVASTGGTDTQYF
.	many	15	TRBJ2-7	TRBV7-2	TGTGCCAGCAGGTTACTAGCAATGGGTTCGTGGGAGCAGTACTTC	CASRLLAMGSWEQYF
TRBD2	.	15	TRBJ2-3	TRBV6-5	TGTGCCAGCAGTCTACTAGCGGGGGAGGTGGATACGCAGTATTTT	CASSLLAGEVDTQYF
.	many	15	TRBJ1-5	TRBV4-2	TGTGCCAGCAGCCAAGCTACCGGGGTCCATCAGCCCCAGCATTTT	CASSQATGVHQPQHF
.	.	15	TRBJ2-7	TRBV4-3	TGCGCCAGCAGCCAAGAAGAGTTCTCCTCCTACGAGCAGTACTTC	CASSQEEFSSYEQYF
.	.	14	TRBJ2-5	TRBV9	TGTGCCAGCAGCGTAGGGTCCCCTAGCGAGACCCAGTACTTC	CASSVGSPSETQYF
TRBD2	.	16	TRBJ2-1	TRBV27	TGTGCCAGCAAAGACTTAGGACTAGCGGGGTACAATGAGCAGTTCTTC	CASKDLGLAGYNEQFF
.	.	15	TRBJ1-1	TRBV25-1	TGTGCCAGCAGTGAAGGAAGGGGGGGGTACCCTGAAGCTTTCTTT	CASSEGRGGYPEAFF
.	few	13	TRBJ1-1	TRBV19	TGTGCCAGTAGTATTAACAGGGTCACTGAAGCTTTCTTT	CASSINRVTEAFF
TRBD1	.	15	TRBJ1-6	TRBV11-2	TGTGCCAGCAGCTTAGGACTACAGGGGAATTCACCCCTCCACTTT	CASSLGLQGNSPLHF
TRBD1	.	19	TRBJ2-2	TRBV7-6	TGTGCCAGCAGCTCAATGGGAAGGGACAGTCTCCTTTTAACCGGGGAGCTGTTTTTT	CASSSMGRDSLLLTGELFF
TRBD2	few	17	TRBJ2-7	TRBV5-1	TGCGCCAGCAGCCTTCTAGCGGGCCTTGGTTTCTCCTACGAGCAGTACTTC	CASSLLAGLGFSYEQYF
TRBD1	few	14	TRBJ2-7	TRBV18	TGTGCCAGCTCCCCCGGACAGGGGGCTTACGAGCAGTACTTC	CASSPGQGAYEQYF
TRBD1	few	15	TRBJ2-5	TRBV27	TGTGCCAGCAGCCCCCCCGGACAGGGACAAGAGACCCAGTACTTC	CASSPPGQGQETQYF
.	.	15	TRBJ2-7	TRBV6-5	TGTGCCAGCAGTTACCAGGGGTCACAGCCCTACGAGCAGTACTTC	CASSYQGSQPYEQYF
.	.	13	TRBJ1-1	TRBV18	TGTGCCAGCTCACAACTCCCCGGGGCTGAAGCTTTCTTT	CASSQLPGAEAFF
.	.	16	TRBJ1-5	TRBV19	TGTGCCAGTAGCCGACGTATGGCAGGGCTCAATCAGCCCCAGCATTTT	CASSRRMAGLNQPQHF
TRBD1	.	15	TRBJ1-5	TRBV5-1	TGCGCCAGCAGCTCCGGGACAGCTAGCAATCAGCCCCAGCATTTT	CASSSGTASNQPQHF
.	.	13	TRBJ1-3	TRBV4-1	TGCGCCAGCAGCCAACTACCGGGAAACACCATATATTTT	CASSQLPGNTIYF
TRBD2	.	14	TRBJ2-3	TRBV7-2	TGTGCCAGCAGCTTTACCCGGGGGGTGGATACGCAGTATTTT	CASSFTRGVDTQYF
.	few	13	TRBJ2-2	TRBV9	TGTGCCAGCAGCGTACAGGGTGCCGGGGAGCTGTTTTTT	CASSVQGAGELFF
.	.	13	TRBJ1-2	TRBV29-1	TGCAGCGTTGCACCACAGGGTGTCTATGGCTACACCTTC	CSVAPQGVYGYTF
TRBD1	few	14	TRBJ1-5	TRBV7-2	TGTGCCAGCAGCTCCGCAGGGGGGAATCAGCCCCAGCATTTT	CASSSAGGNQPQHF
TRBD2	.	13	TRBJ2-3	TRBV19	TGTGCCAGCCGGGACTATAGCACAGATACGCAGTATTTT	CASRDYSTDTQYF
.	few	13	TRBJ1-3	TRBV6-6	TGTGCCAGCAGTTATCGCTCTGGAAACACCATATATTTT	CASSYRSGNTIYF
.	few	14	TRBJ2-7	TRBV11-2	TGTGCCAGCAGCCTCGGACAACTCTCCTACGAGCAGTACTTC	CASSLGQLSYEQYF
TRBD2	few	15	TRBJ2-1	TRBV2	TGTGCCAGCAGCGAACTAGCGGGGTCGTACAATGAGCAGTTCTTC	CASSELAGSYNEQFF
TRBD2	.	15	TRBJ2-2	TRBV2	TGTGCCAGCAAGCGGGAGGCGTCCGACACCGGGGAGCTGTTTTTT	CASKREASDTGELFF
.	.	14	TRBJ2-7	TRBV5-4	TGTGCCAGCAGCGAACAGGGGGGGTCCTACGAGCAGTACTTC	CASSEQGGSYEQYF
.	few	14	TRBJ1-1	TRBV2	TGTGCCAGCAGTGAGGTCAGGGGTAACACTGAAGCTTTCTTT	CASSEVRGNTEAFF
TRBD2	.	14	TRBJ2-7	TRBV7-2	TGTGCCAGCAGCCGGACTAGCGGGGGTTACGAGCAGTACTTC	CASSRTSGGYEQYF
TRBD1	few	14	TRBJ1-1	TRBV29-1	TGCAGCGTTCGACAGGGGGGGGACCACACTGAAGCTTTCTTT	CSVRQGGDHTEAFF
TRBD1	.	13	TRBJ1-6	TRBV2	TGTGCCAGCAGGACAGGGGCTAATTCACCCCTCCACTTT	CASRTGANSPLHF
TRBD1	.	15	TRBJ2-7	TRBV19	TGTGCCAGTAGTATGGTGGACAGGGCGTCTTACGAGCAGTACTTC	CASSMVDRASYEQYF
.	.	17	TRBJ2-1	TRBV7-6	TGTGCCAGCAGCCTGATGTCACAGGGATTCTCCTACAATGAGCAGTTCTTC	CASSLMSQGFSYNEQFF
.	few	15	TRBJ1-4	TRBV7-9	TGTGCCAGCAGCCGTCAGGCGGGAGCTAATGAAAAACTGTTTTTT	CASSRQAGANEKLFF
TRBD2	few	16	TRBJ2-1	TRBV11-1	TGTGCCAGCAGCGAGGGTGCGGGGGGGAATTACAATGAGCAGTTCTTC	CASSEGAGGNYNEQFF
.	few	16	TRBJ1-4	TRBV6-5	TGTGCCAGCAGTTACTCGATACATCCGGCAGGGGAAAAACTGTTTTTT	CASSYSIHPAGEKLFF
.	.	13	TRBJ1-2	TRBV11-2	TGTGCCAGCAGCTCACGCCCACAGGGAGGCTACACCTTC	CASSSRPQGGYTF
TRBD2	few	19	TRBJ2-3	TRBV7-9	TGTGCCAGCAGCTTATCCCCGTTAGCGGGGGCCGGGAGCACAGATACGCAGTATTTT	CASSLSPLAGAGSTDTQYF
TRBD2	few	15	TRBJ2-5	TRBV6-4	TGTGCCAGCAGTGAACGCCCTAGCGGGGCAGAGACCCAGTACTTC	CASSERPSGAETQYF
.	.	13	TRBJ2-2	TRBV2	TGTGCCAGCAGGCCTAGGGAGACCGGGGAGCTGTTTTTT	CASRPRETGELFF
.	.	15	TRBJ2-5	TRBV18	TGTGCCAGCTCACCATTTATTAAACGGGAAGAGACCCAGTACTTC	CASSPFIKREETQYF
.	.	15	TRBJ1-2	TRBV7-2	TGTGCCAGCAGCTTAGTTGCGGGAAATAACTATGGCTACACCTTC	CASSLVAGNNYGYTF
TRBD1	.	14	TRBJ1-1	TRBV4-1	TGCGCCAGCAGCCAAGGGGACAGAAACACTGAAGCTTTCTTT	CASSQGDRNTEAFF
TRBD1	few	16	TRBJ1-2	TRBV2	TGTGCCAGCACAACCCCGGGACAGGGTTATGGGTATGGCTACACCTTC	CASTTPGQGYGYGYTF